The 21 T cell receptor beta chains below were found in one sample sequenced in a study of cytomegalovirus exposure and HLA in healthy donors. In the PCR, 60 Vbeta and 13 Jbeta primers were used. The protocol was immunoSEQ multiplex PCR, while the TCRdb copy is restricted to in-frame clones and leaves out a portion. The sample holds over 80,000 clones. Sequenced: PBMCs. The receptor set was obtained from a girl between 5 and 17 years old in good health and CMV-seropositive.

V is TRBV7-8 and J is TRBJ2-7; perhaps TRBD2 as D (5 bases). This CDR3 spans 15 amino acids. V lost 5 bases to trimming and J lost 5 bases, with 19 bases between them. Germline CDR1 SGHVS, CDR2 FQNEAQ. CDR3 residues: CASSPREGVLDEQYV. The CDR3 DNA reads as TGTGCCAGCAGCCCCCGAGAGGGAGTTCTCGACGAGCAGTACGTC.

The gene calls are TRBV28 and TRBJ2-6; TRBD1 agrees at 8 bases. CDR3 size: 17 residues. V was pared by 5 bases and J by 2 bases, with 8 bases of the junction left unmatched. Germline CDR1 is MDHEN and CDR2 is SYDVKM. The CDR3 loop is CASSRGQGVTGANVLTF. As DNA, the CDR3 is TGTGCCAGCAGTCGTGGACAGGGTGTAACTGGGGCCAACGTCCTGACTTTC.

The chain is built from TRBV6-1 and TRBJ1-2, with D possibly being TRBD1 (6 bases). CDR1 is MNHNS and CDR2 is SASEGT in the germline V gene. The V end lost 6 bases, the J end lost 10 bases, and 18 bases lay between the germline ends. There are 13 residues in the CDR3. The CDR3 nucleotides read TGTGCCAGCAGCAACCCGGACAGACCTGACTACACCTTC. It specifies CASSNPDRPDYTF.

V usage is TRBV9 and J usage is TRBJ2-1; 7 bases are shared with TRBD1. After removal of 3 bases from V and 0 bases from J, the junction contained 6 bases not matched to a gene. Germline V lookup: CDR1 SGDLS, CDR2 YYNGEE. The CDR3 length is 16 residues. This CDR3 is CASSGTGVSSYNEQFF. The CDR3 region has the DNA TGTGCCAGCAGCGGAACAGGGGTAAGCTCCTACAATGAGCAGTTCTTC.

The chain carries TRBV25-1 and TRBJ2-2, with D possibly TRBD1 on 6 matching bases. The CDR3 consists of 16 residues. CDR1 MGHDK and CDR2 SYGVNS come from the germline V gene. V lost 4 bases and J 0 bases, leaving 12 bases between the germline ends. CDR3 amino acids: CASSVRGPPNTGELFF. As DNA, the CDR3 is TGTGCCAGCAGTGTCAGGGGCCCTCCGAACACCGGGGAGCTGTTTTTT.

The J gene is TRBJ2-5, the V gene TRBV4-3; 7 bases are a match to TRBD1. J was trimmed by 5 bases and V by 6 bases; bases with no gene match: 12. Germline V lookup: CDR1 LGHNA, CDR2 YSLEER. The CDR3 length is 15 residues. CDR3 sequence (DNA): TGCGCCAGCAGTCAAACAGGGGCCCGGAGGGAGACCCAGTACTTC. Amino acid sequence: CASSQTGARRETQYF.

The J gene is TRBJ2-7, the V gene TRBV5-6; no clear D. The CDR3 totals 14 residues. Trimming pared 0 bases from V and 0 bases from J, leaving 7 bases between. The germline gives CDR1 SGHDT, CDR2 YYEEEE. The CDR3 protein is CASSLGESSYEQYF. The CDR3 coding sequence is TGTGCCAGCAGCTTGGGAGAAAGCTCCTACGAGCAGTACTTC.

The gene calls are TRBV6-5 and TRBJ2-5, with D maybe TRBD1 (6 bases). V lost 6 bases and J 4 bases, leaving 9 bases between the germline ends. The length of the CDR3 is 12 residues. The germline V gene encodes CDR1 MNHEY and CDR2 SVGAGI. CDR3 protein: CASREQGETQYF. For the CDR3, the DNA is TGTGCCAGCAGGGAACAGGGAGAGACCCAGTACTTC.

This chain joins TRBV18 and TRBJ1-4; D not certain. V shed 6 bases and J shed 8 bases, with 13 bases lying between them. The CDR3 length is 13 residues. Germline values: CDR1 KGHSH, CDR2 LQKENI. CDR3 DNA: TGTGCCAGCTCCGAACGACGGAGAGAAAAACTGTTTTTT. Translating it yields CASSERRREKLFF.

This chain links TRBV29-1 with TRBJ1-1; no clear D. This CDR3 is 14 amino acids long. From germline, CDR1 is SQVTM and CDR2 ANQGSEA. V was shortened by 7 bases and J by 6 bases, with 21 bases between the two germline ends. The CDR3 nucleotides read TGCAGCGCCAGACACACAGACCGTGTCTCTGAAGCTTTCTTT. Translation gives CSARHTDRVSEAFF.

V and J are TRBV4-3 and TRBJ2-1, with TRBD1 matching over 7 bases. This CDR3 comprises 15 residues. Unmatched junction bases numbered 7, after V lost 0 bases and J lost 8 bases. CDR1 and CDR2 (germline): LGHNA, YSLEER. The CDR3 loop is CASSQEYEGADEQFF. The CDR3 DNA reads as TGCGCCAGCAGCCAAGAATATGAGGGGGCGGATGAGCAGTTCTTC.

The chain employs TRBV7-2 and TRBJ1-2, with a tentative D call TRBD1 (5 bases). The V end was cut by 2 bases, the J end by 2 bases, with 12 bases between. This CDR3 is 15 amino acids long. Per the germline V gene, CDR1 is SGHTA and CDR2 is FQGNSA. The CDR3 DNA reads as TGTGCCAGCAGCTTAACTCAGGGAGGAAACTATGGCTACACCTTC. This gives the protein CASSLTQGGNYGYTF.

The rearrangement joins TRBV11-2 to TRBJ2-1, with 13 bases matching TRBD2. Germline values: CDR1 SGHAT, CDR2 FQNNGV. The CDR3 covers 15 residues. V trimming: 5 bases; J trimming: 6 bases; junction bases outside the gene matches: 4. The CDR3 loop reads CASSKTSGGANEQFF. CDR3 nucleotide sequence: TGTGCCAGCAGCAAAACTAGCGGGGGGGCCAATGAGCAGTTCTTC.

This chain joins TRBV5-6 and TRBJ1-1; D unresolved. The CDR3 sequence is 12 residues long. The ends were cut back, 2 bases at V and 5 bases at J, with 7 bases in the middle. Germline V lookup: CDR1 SGHDT, CDR2 YYEEEE. The CDR3 region has the DNA TGTGCCAGCAGCTTTAAGAGGACTGAAGCTTTCTTT. It specifies CASSFKRTEAFF.

The chain recombines TRBV29-1 with TRBJ1-1; D possibly corresponds to TRBD1 (6 bases). Trimming cost V 7 bases and J 3 bases, with 15 bases left between them. This CDR3 is 13 amino acids long. CDR1 SQVTM and CDR2 ANQGSEA come from the germline V gene. The CDR3 DNA is TGCAGCGGAACTACAGGGTTGGACACTGAAGCTTTCTTT. Translated: CSGTTGLDTEAFF.

V and J are TRBV18 and TRBJ2-5; the D gene is possibly TRBD1 (6 bases). The V and J ends lost 8 bases and 5 bases respectively, with 24 bases between them. This CDR3 contains 16 residues. Germline V gene sequence: CDR1 KGHSH, CDR2 LQKENI. CDR3 loop: CASASQGQANRETQYF. CDR3 in DNA: TGTGCCAGCGCATCCCAGGGACAAGCGAATCGGGAGACCCAGTACTTC.

The rearrangement joins TRBV5-1 to TRBJ2-1, with 8 bases lining up with TRBD1. This CDR3 is 16 amino acids long. Germline V lookup: CDR1 SGHRS, CDR2 YFSETQ. Trimming took 0 bases from V and 5 from J; bases not matched to a gene: 7. The CDR3 spells CASSLGWTGRHNEQFF. In DNA form, the CDR3 reads TGCGCCAGCAGCTTGGGCTGGACAGGGAGGCACAATGAGCAGTTCTTC. The full variable domain, rest sourced from reference TRBV5-1 and TRBJ2-1, is KAGVTQTPRYLIKTRGQQVTLSCSPISGHRSVSWYQQTPGQGLQFLFEYFSETQRNKGNFPGRFSGRQFSNSRSEMNVSTLELGDSALYLCASSLGWTGRHNEQFFGPGTRLTVL.

The V and J genes are TRBV28 and TRBJ1-5, with 8 nucleotides matching TRBD1. V shed 6 bases, J shed 5 bases, and the junction held 6 bases outside the gene matches. This CDR3 is 14 amino acids long. CDR1 and CDR2 (germline): MDHEN, SYDVKM. In DNA form, the CDR3 reads TGTGCCAGCAGCCCCGGACAGGGAGATCAGCCCCAGCATTTT. It encodes CASSPGQGDQPQHF.

The rearrangement joins TRBV7-3 to TRBJ2-7; no definite D call. CDR3 length: 13 residues. Germline V CDR1 and CDR2: SGHTA, FQGTGA. V gave up 5 bases and J gave up 0 bases, with 8 bases separating them. The CDR3 coding sequence is TGTGCCAGCAGCCGGTCCCCCTCCTACGAGCAGTACTTC. Translating gives CASSRSPSYEQYF.

V is TRBV6-5 and J is TRBJ2-7; TRBD1 matches at 8 bases. CDR1 is MNHEY, CDR2 SVGAGI, per germline. Losses at the gene ends were 7 bases for V and 0 bases for J; bases not matched to a gene: 5. This CDR3 is built from 14 residues. This CDR3 reads CASKRGTGSYEQYF. In nucleotides, the CDR3 is TGTGCCAGCAAGCGTGGGACAGGCTCCTACGAGCAGTACTTC.

The chain joins TRBV4-1 to TRBJ2-1; a weak D match, TRBD1 (5 bases). This CDR3 spans 16 amino acids. V was clipped by 0 bases and J by 6 bases, with 15 bases between them. Germline V lookup: CDR1 MGHRA, CDR2 YSYEKL. The CDR3 DNA follows: TGCGCCAGCAGCCAAGATTCAGGGCAGGCATTCAATGAGCAGTTCTTC. Amino acids: CASSQDSGQAFNEQFF.